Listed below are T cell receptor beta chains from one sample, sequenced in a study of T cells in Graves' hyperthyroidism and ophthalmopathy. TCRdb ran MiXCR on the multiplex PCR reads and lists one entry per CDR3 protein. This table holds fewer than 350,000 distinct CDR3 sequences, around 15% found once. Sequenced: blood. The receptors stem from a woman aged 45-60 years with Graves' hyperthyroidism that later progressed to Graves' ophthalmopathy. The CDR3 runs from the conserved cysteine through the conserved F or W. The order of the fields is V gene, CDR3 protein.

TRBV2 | CASSPAMNTEAFF
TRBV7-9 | CASSLTGVYTGELFF
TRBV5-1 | CASSLGTSPGTVPRNEQFF
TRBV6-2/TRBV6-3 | CASWTGTIYGYTF
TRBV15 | CATSRDTFSKTQYF
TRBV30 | CAWSLGGTDNYGYTF
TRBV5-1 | CASSPQGGDTIYF
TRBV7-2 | CASIPRQGAIDTQYF
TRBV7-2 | CASSLVSSSVDSYEQYF
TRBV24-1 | CATSDFRAPITDTQYF
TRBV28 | CASSPPGYGYTF
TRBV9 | CASSGRGGGDEQYF
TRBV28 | CASSPTGTFRGYGYTF
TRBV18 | CASSSTLSDTEAFF
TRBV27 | CASNPSGRGREQYF
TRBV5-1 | CASFEGGPAYEQCF
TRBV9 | CASSLAGEGGTDTQYF
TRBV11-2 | CASQRTGGAAGNIGELFF
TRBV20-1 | CSAWDGSSYEQYF
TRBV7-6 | CASSSEPGLAYEQYF
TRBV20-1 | CSATRNEQFF
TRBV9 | CASSRPTEYNEQFF
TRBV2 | CASSEIPVGEQFF
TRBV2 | CASSNRDRELGYTF
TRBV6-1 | CASSQRLAGIYNEQFF
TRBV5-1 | CASSSQGLDTDTQYF
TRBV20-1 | CSARGAGGQETQYF
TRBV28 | CASSFSGTGKTQYF
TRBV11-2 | CASSYIGGASEAFF
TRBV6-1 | CASSFSAGRDIREVYIQYF
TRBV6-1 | CASRADVGNTIYF
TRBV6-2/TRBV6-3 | CASRERQVNEKLLF
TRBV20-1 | CSGAGPDNYGYTF
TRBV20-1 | CSARPTVARGTDTQYF
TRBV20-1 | CSARQLGEQYF
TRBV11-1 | CASSRDRANTGEQYF